The entry below describes one TCR beta chain. The antigen remains unidentified. V was clipped by 5 bases and J by 5 bases; unmatched bases: 7. CDR1 LNHDA and CDR2 SQIVND come from the germline V gene (reference sequence). CDR3 length equals 15 residues. This record comes from a study of cytomegalovirus exposure and HLA in healthy donors. The PCR ran on 60 Vbeta and 13 Jbeta primers. The method was immunoSEQ multiplex PCR; TCRdb's version includes in-frame clones alone and lacks a portion of them. The data hold 150,000 to 190,000 clones, with approximately 84% observed a single time. Overall study findings and caveats: Later, an analysis found that common viral pathogens appeared to be linked with several of the most significant clusters.

The clonotype comes from a young woman in good health and CMV-seronegative. The chain carries TRBV19 and TRBJ1-2; 11 nucleotides align to TRBD1. Sequencing was carried out using PBMCs. In nucleotides, the CDR3 is TGTGCCAGTAGTGGACAGGGGGCGCCGGGATATGGCTACACCTTC. This codes for CASSGQGAPGYGYTF.